These T cell receptor beta chains were read from a single sample in a study of PD-1 blockade in classical Hodgkin lymphoma. Measured with immunoSEQ multiplex PCR; TCRdb has only the in-frame clones, and not every one. The sample carries roughly 24,000 clones, 80% recorded once. This specimen consisted of peripheral blood mononuclear cells (PBMCs), obtained before the second cycle of nivolumab. These TCRs come from a human donor with classical Hodgkin lymphoma. The CDR3 runs from the conserved cysteine through the conserved F or W. D genes are given only for firm matches. Where a row states a size, it is once, few, many or the class of an expanded clone; other rows omit it.

clone size: once
D gene: .
V gene: TRBV14
J gene: TRBJ2-2
CDR3 protein: CASSRPGGGELFF
CDR3 DNA: TGTGCCAGCAGCCGCCCCGGGGGCGGGGAGCTGTTTTTT

clone size: .
D gene: TRBD2
V gene: TRBV6-1
J gene: TRBJ2-3
CDR3 protein: CASSVLAGVPDTQYF
CDR3 DNA: TGTGCCAGCAGTGTTCTAGCGGGAGTCCCAGATACGCAGTATTTT

clone size: .
D gene: TRBD2
V gene: TRBV5-1
J gene: TRBJ2-7
CDR3 protein: CASSPTSGSYEQYF
CDR3 DNA: TGCGCCAGCAGCCCGACTAGCGGTTCCTACGAGCAGTACTTC

clone size: once
D gene: TRBD1
V gene: TRBV5-1
J gene: TRBJ2-7
CDR3 protein: CASSTGDSNLYEQYF
CDR3 DNA: TGCGCCAGCAGCACAGGGGACAGCAACCTTTACGAGCAGTACTTC

clone size: few
D gene: .
V gene: TRBV10-3
J gene: TRBJ2-5
CDR3 protein: CAIRGGAQETQYF
CDR3 DNA: TGTGCCATCAGGGGCGGGGCGCAAGAGACCCAGTACTTC

clone size: .
D gene: TRBD1
V gene: TRBV6-5
J gene: TRBJ1-3
CDR3 protein: CASSRQGITGNTIYF
CDR3 DNA: TGTGCCAGCAGCCGACAGGGAATAACCGGAAACACCATATATTTT

clone size: .
D gene: TRBD1
V gene: TRBV2
J gene: TRBJ1-1
CDR3 protein: CASSETGLAFF
CDR3 DNA: TGTGCCAGCAGTGAGACAGGGCTGGCTTTCTTT

clone size: .
D gene: TRBD2
V gene: TRBV19
J gene: TRBJ2-2
CDR3 protein: CASSIAAGVPGELFF
CDR3 DNA: TGTGCCAGTAGTATAGCGGCGGGGGTTCCCGGGGAGCTGTTTTTT

clone size: few
D gene: .
V gene: TRBV6-5
J gene: TRBJ1-1
CDR3 protein: CASSIRGAEAFF
CDR3 DNA: TGTGCCAGCAGTATAAGGGGAGCTGAAGCTTTCTTT

clone size: .
D gene: .
V gene: TRBV5-1
J gene: TRBJ2-2
CDR3 protein: CASSLAGGELFF
CDR3 DNA: TGCGCCAGCAGCTTGGCAGGTGGGGAGCTGTTTTTT

clone size: .
D gene: TRBD2
V gene: TRBV7-2
J gene: TRBJ2-5
CDR3 protein: CASSPGLAGGRGTETQYF
CDR3 DNA: TGTGCCAGCAGTCCGGGACTAGCGGGAGGGCGGGGCACCGAGACCCAGTACTTC

clone size: .
D gene: TRBD1
V gene: TRBV28
J gene: TRBJ1-1
CDR3 protein: CASSFRGVGTEAFF
CDR3 DNA: TGTGCCAGCAGTTTCAGGGGGGTGGGCACTGAAGCTTTCTTT

clone size: .
D gene: TRBD2
V gene: TRBV4-1
J gene: TRBJ2-1
CDR3 protein: CASSQGLAGSSSYNEQFF
CDR3 DNA: TGCGCCAGCAGCCAGGGACTAGCGGGATCGAGCTCCTACAATGAGCAGTTCTTC

clone size: .
D gene: .
V gene: TRBV28
J gene: TRBJ1-2
CDR3 protein: CASSLGQPYGYTF
CDR3 DNA: TGTGCCAGCAGTTTAGGGCAGCCCTATGGCTACACCTTC

clone size: .
D gene: TRBD1
V gene: TRBV5-1
J gene: TRBJ1-1
CDR3 protein: CASKTGGGTEAFF
CDR3 DNA: TGCGCCAGCAAGACAGGGGGCGGGACTGAAGCTTTCTTT

clone size: .
D gene: TRBD2
V gene: TRBV5-1
J gene: TRBJ2-1
CDR3 protein: CASSLVISGSTRGEQFF
CDR3 DNA: TGCGCCAGCAGCTTGGTTATTAGCGGGAGTACCCGGGGTGAGCAGTTCTTC

clone size: .
D gene: .
V gene: TRBV6-6
J gene: TRBJ2-2
CDR3 protein: CASSLGTGELFF
CDR3 DNA: TGTGCCAGCAGTCTTGGAACCGGGGAGCTGTTTTTT

clone size: .
D gene: .
V gene: TRBV29-1
J gene: TRBJ2-3
CDR3 protein: CSVESGSTDTQYF
CDR3 DNA: TGCAGCGTTGAAAGTGGGAGCACAGATACGCAGTATTTT

clone size: .
D gene: .
V gene: TRBV6-5
J gene: TRBJ2-1
CDR3 protein: CASSPTASGYNEQFF
CDR3 DNA: TGTGCCAGCAGCCCCACGGCCTCGGGCTACAATGAGCAGTTCTTC

clone size: .
D gene: .
V gene: TRBV19
J gene: TRBJ2-2
CDR3 protein: CASSIGGSNTGELFF
CDR3 DNA: TGTGCCAGTAGTATTGGAGGGTCGAACACCGGGGAGCTGTTTTTT

clone size: medium-sized
D gene: .
V gene: TRBV28
J gene: TRBJ2-7
CDR3 protein: CASSFGSYEQYF
CDR3 DNA: TGTGCCAGCAGTTTCGGCTCCTACGAGCAGTACTTC

clone size: .
D gene: TRBD1
V gene: TRBV27
J gene: TRBJ1-6
CDR3 protein: CASSLRRGHSPLHF
CDR3 DNA: TGTGCCAGCAGTTTAAGGAGGGGGCATTCACCCCTCCACTTT

clone size: .
D gene: .
V gene: TRBV6-1
J gene: TRBJ2-7
CDR3 protein: CASGVGPGEQYF
CDR3 DNA: TGTGCCAGTGGGGTAGGTCCGGGCGAGCAGTACTTC

clone size: .
D gene: .
V gene: TRBV6-5
J gene: TRBJ1-5
CDR3 protein: CASSPPGGVGQPQHF
CDR3 DNA: TGTGCCAGCAGTCCCCCCGGCGGAGTAGGACAGCCCCAGCATTTT

clone size: few
D gene: TRBD2
V gene: TRBV6-1
J gene: TRBJ2-1
CDR3 protein: CASASSGRINEQFF
CDR3 DNA: TGTGCCAGCGCCTCTAGCGGGAGGATCAATGAGCAGTTCTTC

clone size: .
D gene: .
V gene: TRBV6-1
J gene: TRBJ2-7
CDR3 protein: CASSETYRDHEQYF
CDR3 DNA: TGTGCCAGCAGCGAAACCTACAGGGACCACGAGCAGTACTTC

clone size: .
D gene: .
V gene: TRBV7-9
J gene: TRBJ2-2
CDR3 protein: CASSPDPGQLTGELFF
CDR3 DNA: TGTGCCAGCAGCCCCGATCCGGGGCAGCTCACCGGGGAGCTGTTTTTT

clone size: .
D gene: .
V gene: TRBV19
J gene: TRBJ1-1
CDR3 protein: CASSMTVNTEAFF
CDR3 DNA: TGTGCCAGTAGTATGACTGTGAACACTGAAGCTTTCTTT

clone size: .
D gene: TRBD2
V gene: TRBV5-1
J gene: TRBJ2-1
CDR3 protein: CASSMTSGNNEQFF
CDR3 DNA: TGCGCCAGCAGCATGACTAGCGGAAACAATGAGCAGTTCTTC

clone size: .
D gene: TRBD2
V gene: TRBV5-1
J gene: TRBJ2-7
CDR3 protein: CASSLGLAGEQYF
CDR3 DNA: TGCGCCAGCAGCTTGGGACTAGCAGGCGAGCAGTACTTC

clone size: .
D gene: .
V gene: TRBV28
J gene: TRBJ1-2
CDR3 protein: CASSFLGAKGYGYTF
CDR3 DNA: TGTGCCAGCAGTTTTTTGGGGGCGAAAGGCTATGGCTACACCTTC

clone size: .
D gene: TRBD1
V gene: TRBV28
J gene: TRBJ2-2
CDR3 protein: CASSLAGTGNTGELFF
CDR3 DNA: TGTGCCAGCAGTTTAGCAGGGACAGGGAACACCGGGGAGCTGTTTTTT

clone size: .
D gene: TRBD1
V gene: TRBV18
J gene: TRBJ2-7
CDR3 protein: CASSPRQGDEQYF
CDR3 DNA: TGTGCCAGCTCACCTCGTCAGGGGGACGAGCAGTACTTC

clone size: .
D gene: .
V gene: TRBV18
J gene: TRBJ2-2
CDR3 protein: CASSKPGHANTGELFF
CDR3 DNA: TGTGCCAGCTCAAAACCGGGACATGCGAACACCGGGGAGCTGTTTTTT

clone size: once
D gene: TRBD1
V gene: TRBV5-1
J gene: TRBJ1-2
CDR3 protein: CASSPDGTGYGYTF
CDR3 DNA: TGCGCCAGCAGCCCGGACGGGACAGGCTATGGCTACACCTTC

clone size: .
D gene: .
V gene: TRBV28
J gene: TRBJ2-3
CDR3 protein: CASSSRPGPMFPDTQYF
CDR3 DNA: TGTGCCAGCAGCTCCCGCCCGGGGCCTATGTTCCCAGATACGCAGTATTTT

clone size: .
D gene: .
V gene: TRBV29-1
J gene: TRBJ1-1
CDR3 protein: CGSTTTEAFF
CDR3 DNA: TGCGGCTCCACGACCACTGAAGCTTTCTTT

clone size: .
D gene: TRBD1
V gene: TRBV5-4
J gene: TRBJ2-5
CDR3 protein: CASSLRTGAGETQYF
CDR3 DNA: TGTGCCAGCAGCCTTCGGACAGGCGCAGGGGAGACCCAGTACTTC

clone size: .
D gene: .
V gene: TRBV5-1
J gene: TRBJ1-3
CDR3 protein: CASSYGGGADTIYF
CDR3 DNA: TGCGCCAGCAGCTATGGCGGGGGGGCAGACACCATATATTTT

clone size: .
D gene: TRBD2
V gene: TRBV7-6
J gene: TRBJ2-3
CDR3 protein: CASSLGLAGGTDTQYF
CDR3 DNA: TGTGCCAGCAGCTTAGGGCTAGCGGGAGGGACAGATACGCAGTATTTT

clone size: .
D gene: TRBD1
V gene: TRBV7-9
J gene: TRBJ2-1
CDR3 protein: CASSMMDRVASYNEQFF
CDR3 DNA: TGTGCCAGCAGCATGATGGACAGGGTGGCCTCCTACAATGAGCAGTTCTTC

clone size: .
D gene: .
V gene: TRBV15
J gene: TRBJ2-1
CDR3 protein: CATSRADNEQFF
CDR3 DNA: TGTGCCACCAGCAGGGCCGACAATGAGCAGTTCTTC

clone size: few
D gene: TRBD1
V gene: TRBV6-1
J gene: TRBJ2-1
CDR3 protein: CASTGTGGFEQFF
CDR3 DNA: TGTGCCAGCACCGGGACAGGGGGCTTTGAGCAGTTCTTC

clone size: .
D gene: .
V gene: TRBV7-7
J gene: TRBJ1-1
CDR3 protein: CASSLTLGTEAFF
CDR3 DNA: TGTGCTAGCAGCTTGACCCTTGGGACTGAAGCTTTCTTT

clone size: .
D gene: .
V gene: TRBV5-1
J gene: TRBJ1-1
CDR3 protein: CASSSGTPNTEAFF
CDR3 DNA: TGCGCCAGCAGTTCCGGGACACCGAACACTGAAGCTTTCTTT

clone size: .
D gene: TRBD2
V gene: TRBV7-7
J gene: TRBJ2-1
CDR3 protein: CASSPIAGYNEQFF
CDR3 DNA: TGTGCTAGCAGCCCCATAGCGGGCTACAATGAGCAGTTCTTC

clone size: .
D gene: TRBD2
V gene: TRBV7-9
J gene: TRBJ2-1
CDR3 protein: CASSLARLAYSYNEQFF
CDR3 DNA: TGTGCCAGCAGCTTAGCGAGACTAGCGTACTCCTACAATGAGCAGTTCTTC

clone size: .
D gene: TRBD2
V gene: TRBV9
J gene: TRBJ2-1
CDR3 protein: CASSVGLGLAGENYNEQFF
CDR3 DNA: TGTGCCAGCAGCGTAGGTTTGGGACTAGCGGGAGAAAACTACAATGAGCAGTTCTTC

clone size: .
D gene: .
V gene: TRBV6-5
J gene: TRBJ2-6
CDR3 protein: CASSYRRGAGANVLTF
CDR3 DNA: TGTGCCAGCAGCTACCGCAGGGGGGCTGGGGCCAACGTCCTGACTTTC

clone size: .
D gene: .
V gene: TRBV7-9
J gene: TRBJ1-1
CDR3 protein: CASSKQRMNTEAFF
CDR3 DNA: TGTGCCAGCAGTAAACAGAGAATGAACACTGAAGCTTTCTTT

clone size: .
D gene: .
V gene: TRBV5-6
J gene: TRBJ2-3
CDR3 protein: CASSPEAGTDTQYF
CDR3 DNA: TGTGCCAGCAGCCCCGAGGCGGGGACAGATACGCAGTATTTT